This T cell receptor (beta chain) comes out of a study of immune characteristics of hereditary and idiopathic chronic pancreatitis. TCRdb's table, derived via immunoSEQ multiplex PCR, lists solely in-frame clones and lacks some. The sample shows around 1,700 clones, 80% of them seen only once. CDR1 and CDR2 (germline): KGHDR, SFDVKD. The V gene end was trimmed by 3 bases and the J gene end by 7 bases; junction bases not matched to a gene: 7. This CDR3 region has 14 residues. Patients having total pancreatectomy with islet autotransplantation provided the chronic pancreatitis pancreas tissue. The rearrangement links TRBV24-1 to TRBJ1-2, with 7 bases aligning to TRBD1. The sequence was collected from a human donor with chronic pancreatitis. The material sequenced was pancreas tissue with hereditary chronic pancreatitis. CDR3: CATSDNRGIGGYTF. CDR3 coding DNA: TGTGCCACCAGTGATAACAGGGGTATAGGTGGCTACACCTTC.